Presented here are 16 T cell receptor beta chains from one specimen sequenced in a study of T cell changes during pregnancy in multiple sclerosis. The assay was immunoSEQ multiplex PCR, and TCRdb's table has in-frame clones only and misses some. The sample has roughly 70,000 clones; almost 95% are singletons. The sequenced sample was peripheral blood, obtained in the third trimester of pregnancy. The receptors derive from a female donor in good health, enrolled as a control in a pregnancy study.

This rearrangement joins TRBV19 to TRBJ1-1, with no clear D. This CDR3 has 11 amino acids. Germline CDR1 LNHDA, CDR2 SQIVND (reference sequence). The ends were cut back, 9 bases at V and 5 bases at J, with 10 bases in the middle. CDR3 region: CASRGFTEAFF. For the CDR3, the DNA is TGTGCCAGCAGAGGGTTTACTGAAGCTTTCTTT.

The chain uses TRBV7-9 and TRBJ2-2; tentative D call: TRBD1 (5 bases). The CDR3 runs to 16 residues. V lost 6 bases to trimming and J lost 0 bases, with 14 bases between them. The germline CDR1 and CDR2 sequences are SEHNR and FQNEAQ (reference sequence). The chain's CDR3 is CASSSWKGPNTGELFF. For the CDR3, the DNA is TGTGCCAGCAGTTCCTGGAAGGGGCCGAACACCGGGGAGCTGTTTTTT.

The CDR3 region is CASRTSGSAYNEQFF. In DNA form, the CDR3 reads TGTGCCAGCAGGACTAGCGGGAGTGCTTACAATGAGCAGTTCTTC. The rearrangement links TRBV28 to TRBJ2-1; TRBD2 aligns across 12 bases. Germline CDR1 and CDR2: MDHEN and SYDVKM. The CDR3 covers 15 residues. The J segment lost 4 bases and the V segment lost 6 bases, leaving 4 bases of the junction unmatched.

The chain uses TRBV6-1 and TRBJ2-3, with a weak D call TRBD2 (6 bases). The CDR3 has 13 residues. V was shortened by 6 bases and J by 0 bases, with 7 bases between the two germline ends. Germline loops: CDR1 MNHNS, CDR2 SASEGT. The DNA of the CDR3 is TGTGCCAGCAGGACTAGTAGCACAGATACGCAGTATTTT. This codes for CASRTSSTDTQYF.

The chain employs TRBV9 and TRBJ1-1, with D possibly being TRBD1 (6 bases). From germline, CDR1 is SGDLS and CDR2 YYNGEE. CDR3 length: 15 amino acids. Deletions cut 4 bases from V and 0 bases from J, with 13 bases between. Here the CDR3 DNA reads TGTGCCAGCAGCCCAGGGGACACCATGAACACTGAAGCTTTCTTT. It is translated as CASSPGDTMNTEAFF.

This chain connects TRBV19 to TRBJ2-1, with 9 bases identical to TRBD2. From germline, CDR1 is LNHDA and CDR2 SQIVND (reference sequence). The CDR3 contains 15 residues. With 5 bases clipped from V and 6 bases from J, the junction kept 8 bases outside the gene matches. CDR3 loop: CASSLAGGPINEQFF. DNA for the CDR3: TGTGCCAGTAGTCTCGCGGGAGGGCCAATCAATGAGCAGTTCTTC.

V usage is TRBV5-4 and J usage is TRBJ1-3, with unresolved D. V lost 3 bases and J 2 bases, leaving 9 bases between the germline ends. Per germline, CDR1 SGHNT and CDR2 YYREEE (reference sequence). The CDR3 consists of 14 residues. The CDR3, as DNA: TGTGCCAGCAGCTCCCCGGGGACTGGAAACACCATATATTTT. This sequence encodes CASSSPGTGNTIYF.

The CDR3 nucleotides read TGTGCCAGCAGTTTAACGGGGGGGAATCAGCCCCAGCATTTT. This codes for CASSLTGGNQPQHF. The rearrangement joins TRBV27 to TRBJ1-5; TRBD1 is a possible D gene (5 bases). Trimming cost V 2 bases and J 4 bases, with 9 bases left between them. Germline-derived CDR1 and CDR2 are MNHEY and SMNVEV (reference sequence). The CDR3 covers 14 residues.

This clone was detected only once. The V call is TRBV11-2, the J call TRBJ1-2, with TRBD1 identical over 8 bases. This CDR3 region has 18 residues. Germline V gene data show CDR1 as SGHAT and CDR2 as FQNNGV. J was trimmed by 0 bases and V by 4 bases; bases with no gene match: 13. CDR3 residues: CASSSIQGAGGSNYGYTF. CDR3 DNA sequence: TGTGCCAGCAGCTCAATCCAGGGGGCGGGGGGGTCTAACTATGGCTACACCTTC.

This chain uses TRBV11-3 with TRBJ2-3; the match to TRBD2 covers 11 bases. Germline V gives CDR1 SGHNT, CDR2 YENEEA. The junction had 7 bases not matched to a gene; V was cut back by 4 bases and J by 7 bases. The CDR3 runs 15 residues. The CDR3 loop is CASSSGLAGVHTQYF. DNA of the CDR3: TGTGCCAGCAGCTCCGGACTAGCGGGTGTACATACGCAGTATTTT.

The chain recombines TRBV5-1 with TRBJ1-2, with 8 bases lining up with TRBD1. The CDR3 length is 14 residues. The V and J ends lost 4 bases and 4 bases, in that order; junction bases with no gene match: 6. From germline, CDR1 is SGHRS and CDR2 YFSETQ. The CDR3 sequence: CASSPGQASYGYTF. For the CDR3, the DNA is TGCGCCAGCAGCCCGGGACAGGCCAGCTATGGCTACACCTTC.

This clone was seen only once. The chain recombines TRBV29-1 with TRBJ2-7, with 8 positions matching TRBD1. Germline V gene sequence: CDR1 SQVTM, CDR2 ANQGSEA. This CDR3 contains 12 residues. Germline trimming cut 6 bases from V and 5 bases from J; bases unmatched to any gene: 6. The CDR3: CSVTPQGDEQYF. DNA of the CDR3: TGCAGCGTCACACCACAGGGGGACGAGCAGTACTTC.

The rearrangement joins TRBV7-9 to TRBJ2-7; D might be TRBD1 (5 bases). Between the trimmed V and J ends, which lost 2 bases and 0 bases, there was a span of 11 bases. The germline V gene encodes CDR1 SEHNR and CDR2 FQNEAQ (reference sequence). The CDR3 covers 15 residues. The CDR3, as DNA: TGTGCCAGCAGCTTAAGGGGCGCCACCTCCTACGAGCAGTACTTC. It codes for CASSLRGATSYEQYF.

CDR3 sequence reads: CASSFGGTGYTF. CDR3 bases: TGTGCCAGCAGCTTTGGGGGGACGGGCTACACCTTC. The V and J genes are TRBV11-2 and TRBJ1-2; maybe TRBD1 (5 bases). V was cut by 3 bases and J by 8 bases, with 10 bases left in between. Germline V CDR1 and CDR2: SGHAT, FQNNGV. This CDR3 spans 12 amino acids.

The CDR3, as DNA: TGCGCCAGCAGCCAACCAACGGGACAGCTAATGAACACTGAAGCTTTCTTT. Residues: CASSQPTGQLMNTEAFF. The chain links TRBV4-1 to TRBJ1-1; 7 bases agree with TRBD1. There are 17 residues in the CDR3. J was trimmed by 0 bases and V by 2 bases; bases with no gene match: 9. CDR1 and CDR2 (germline): MGHRA, YSYEKL.

The V and J genes are TRBV5-1 and TRBJ2-7; D may be TRBD2 (7 bases). Per the germline V gene, CDR1 is SGHRS and CDR2 is YFSETQ. V lost 1 base and J 3 bases, leaving 17 bases between the germline ends. The CDR3 is 16 amino acids. CDR3 DNA sequence: TGCGCCAGCAGCTTGTCGGCCGGGCGGGGGCACTACGAGCAGTACTTC. Protein: CASSLSAGRGHYEQYF.